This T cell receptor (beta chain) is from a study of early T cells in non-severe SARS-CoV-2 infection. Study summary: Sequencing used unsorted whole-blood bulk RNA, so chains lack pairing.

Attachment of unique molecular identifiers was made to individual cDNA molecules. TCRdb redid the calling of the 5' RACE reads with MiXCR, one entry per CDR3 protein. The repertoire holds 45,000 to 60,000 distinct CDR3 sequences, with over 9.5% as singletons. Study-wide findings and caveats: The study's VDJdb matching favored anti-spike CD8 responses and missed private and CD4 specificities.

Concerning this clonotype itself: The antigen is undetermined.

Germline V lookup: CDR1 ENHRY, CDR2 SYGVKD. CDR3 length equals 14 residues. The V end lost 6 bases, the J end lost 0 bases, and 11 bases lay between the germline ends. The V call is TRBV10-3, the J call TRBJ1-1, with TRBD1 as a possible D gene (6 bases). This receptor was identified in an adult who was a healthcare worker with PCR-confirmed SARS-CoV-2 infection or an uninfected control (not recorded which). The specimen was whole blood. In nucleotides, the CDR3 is TGTGCCATCAGGTACAGGGAGCTGAACACTGAAGCTTTCTTT. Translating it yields CAIRYRELNTEAFF.